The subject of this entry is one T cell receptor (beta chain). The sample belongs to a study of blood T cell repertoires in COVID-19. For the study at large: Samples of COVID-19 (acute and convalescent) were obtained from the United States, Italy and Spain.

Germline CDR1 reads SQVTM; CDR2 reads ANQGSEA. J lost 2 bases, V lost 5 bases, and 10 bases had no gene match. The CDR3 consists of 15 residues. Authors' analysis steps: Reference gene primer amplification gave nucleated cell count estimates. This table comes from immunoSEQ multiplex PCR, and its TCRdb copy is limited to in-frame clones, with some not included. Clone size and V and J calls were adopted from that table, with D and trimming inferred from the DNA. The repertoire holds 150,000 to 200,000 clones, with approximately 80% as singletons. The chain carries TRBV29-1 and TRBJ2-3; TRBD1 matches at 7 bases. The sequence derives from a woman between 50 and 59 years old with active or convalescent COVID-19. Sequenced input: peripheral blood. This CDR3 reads CSVLDRLGYTDTQYF. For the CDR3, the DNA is TGCAGCGTTCTGGACAGGCTAGGGTACACAGATACGCAGTATTTT.